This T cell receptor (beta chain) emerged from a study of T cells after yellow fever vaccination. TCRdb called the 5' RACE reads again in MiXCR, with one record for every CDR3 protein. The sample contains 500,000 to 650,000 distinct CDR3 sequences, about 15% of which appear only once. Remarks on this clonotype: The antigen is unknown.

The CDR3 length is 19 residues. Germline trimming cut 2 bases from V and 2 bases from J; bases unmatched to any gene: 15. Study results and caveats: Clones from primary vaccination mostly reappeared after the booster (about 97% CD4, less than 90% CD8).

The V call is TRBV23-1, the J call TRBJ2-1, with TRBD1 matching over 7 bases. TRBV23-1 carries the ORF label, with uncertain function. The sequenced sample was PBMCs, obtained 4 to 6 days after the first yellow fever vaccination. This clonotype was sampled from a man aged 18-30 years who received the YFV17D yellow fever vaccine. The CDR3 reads CASSQICPSRQGTYNEQFF. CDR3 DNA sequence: TGCGCCAGCAGTCAAATTTGTCCGAGCAGACAGGGAACCTACAATGAGCAGTTCTTC.